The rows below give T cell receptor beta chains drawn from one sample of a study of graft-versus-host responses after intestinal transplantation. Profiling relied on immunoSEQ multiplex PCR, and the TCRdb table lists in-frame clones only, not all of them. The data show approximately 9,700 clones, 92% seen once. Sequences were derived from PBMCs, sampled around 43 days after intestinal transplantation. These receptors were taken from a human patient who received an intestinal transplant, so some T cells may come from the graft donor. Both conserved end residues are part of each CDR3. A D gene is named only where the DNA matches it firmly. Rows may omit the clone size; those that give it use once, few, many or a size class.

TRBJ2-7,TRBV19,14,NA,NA,CASSIRLGVYEQYF,TGTGCCAGTAGTATAAGGCTGGGTGTCTACGAGCAGTACTTC
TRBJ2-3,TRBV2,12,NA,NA,CASSEVEDTQYF,TGTGCCAGCAGTGAAGTGGAGGATACGCAGTATTTT
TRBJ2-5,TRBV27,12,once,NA,CASSSNQETQYF,TGTGCCAGCAGTTCGAACCAAGAGACCCAGTACTTC
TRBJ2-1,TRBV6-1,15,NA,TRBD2,CASSEMGGGHNEQFF,TGTGCCAGCAGTGAAATGGGGGGGGGTCACAATGAGCAGTTCTTC
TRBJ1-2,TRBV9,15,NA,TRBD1,CASSVDLGTVYGYTF,TGTGCCAGCAGCGTAGATCTCGGGACAGTCTATGGCTACACCTTC
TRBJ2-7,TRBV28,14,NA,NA,CASSSIPVYYEQYF,TGTGCCAGCAGTTCCATACCTGTATACTACGAGCAGTACTTC
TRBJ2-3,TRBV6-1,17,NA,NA,CASSEALGGEGTDTQYF,TGTGCCAGCAGTGAAGCGCTCGGGGGAGAGGGCACAGATACGCAGTATTTT
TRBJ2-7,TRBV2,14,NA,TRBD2,CASTEVGGFYEQYF,TGTGCCAGCACCGAAGTGGGGGGGTTCTACGAGCAGTACTTC
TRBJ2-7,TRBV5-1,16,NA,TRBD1,CASSLAGQPLVDEQYF,TGCGCCAGCAGCTTGGCGGGACAGCCCCTTGTCGACGAGCAGTACTTC
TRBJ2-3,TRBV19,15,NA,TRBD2,CASSIMTSGGDTQYF,TGTGCCAGTAGTATCATGACTAGCGGGGGGGATACGCAGTATTTT
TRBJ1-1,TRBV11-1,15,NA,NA,CASSNLGSVSAEAFF,TGTGCCAGCAGCAACTTGGGGTCAGTTTCTGCTGAAGCTTTCTTT
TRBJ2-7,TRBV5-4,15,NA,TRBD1,CASSPRTGDGYEQYF,TGTGCCAGCAGCCCGAGGACAGGGGACGGGTACGAGCAGTACTTC
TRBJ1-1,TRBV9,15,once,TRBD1,CASSVEGALGTEAFF,TGTGCCAGCAGCGTAGAGGGGGCGCTGGGGACTGAAGCTTTCTTT
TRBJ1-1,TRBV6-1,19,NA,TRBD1,CASSALRSGQGVVGTEAFF,TGTGCCAGCAGTGCGCTGAGGTCGGGACAGGGGGTGGTGGGCACTGAAGCTTTCTTT
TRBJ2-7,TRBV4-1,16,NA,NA,CASSQGPWRTLYEQYF,TGCGCCAGCAGCCAAGGACCATGGCGGACTCTCTACGAGCAGTACTTC
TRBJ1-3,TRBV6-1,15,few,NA,CASSETPSSGNTIYF,TGTGCCAGCAGTGAAACACCGAGCTCTGGAAACACCATATATTTT
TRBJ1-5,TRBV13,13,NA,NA,CASSTNSNQPQHF,TGTGCCAGCAGCACGAATAGCAATCAGCCCCAGCATTTT
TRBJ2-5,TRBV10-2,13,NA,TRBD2,CASRVAGEETQYF,TGCGCCAGCAGGGTAGCGGGGGAAGAGACCCAGTACTTC
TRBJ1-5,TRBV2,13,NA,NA,CASSPGEGQPQHF,TGTGCCAGCAGCCCGGGGGAGGGTCAGCCCCAGCATTTT
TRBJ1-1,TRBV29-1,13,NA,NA,CSVVGDKNTEAFF,TGCAGCGTTGTAGGGGACAAGAACACTGAAGCTTTCTTT
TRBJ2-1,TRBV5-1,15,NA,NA,CASSLGRGTYNEQFF,TGCGCCAGCAGCTTGGGTCGGGGTACCTACAATGAGCAGTTCTTC
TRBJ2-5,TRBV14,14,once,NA,CASATEGAQETQYF,TGTGCCAGCGCTACGGAGGGAGCCCAAGAGACCCAGTACTTC
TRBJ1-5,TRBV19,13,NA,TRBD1,CASTGTGRQPQHF,TGTGCCAGTACCGGGACAGGGCGTCAGCCCCAGCATTTT
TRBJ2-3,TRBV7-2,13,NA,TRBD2,CASSFGGFVTQYF,TGTGCCAGCAGCTTCGGGGGGTTCGTTACGCAGTATTTT
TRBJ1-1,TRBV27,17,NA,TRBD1,CASSLKSGQGLNTEAFF,TGTGCCAGCAGTTTGAAGTCGGGACAGGGGCTAAACACTGAAGCTTTCTTT
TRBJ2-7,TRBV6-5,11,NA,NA,CASTLGGEQYF,TGTGCCAGCACCCTGGGGGGCGAGCAGTACTTC
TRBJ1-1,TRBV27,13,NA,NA,CASSFPGNTEAFF,TGTGCCAGCAGTTTCCCAGGGAACACTGAAGCTTTCTTT
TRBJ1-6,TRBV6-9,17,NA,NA,CASSPRQHSSYNSPLHF,TGTGCCAGCAGTCCACGACAGCACAGCTCCTATAATTCACCCCTCCACTTT
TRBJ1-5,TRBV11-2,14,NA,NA,CASSLEGRRWPQHF,TGTGCCAGCAGCTTAGAAGGGCGGCGTTGGCCCCAGCATTTT
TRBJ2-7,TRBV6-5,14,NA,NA,CASSYAGRHYEQYF,TGTGCCAGCAGTTACGCCGGACGGCACTACGAGCAGTACTTC
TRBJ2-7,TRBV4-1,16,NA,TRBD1,CASSQDPGQGLLSQYF,TGCGCCAGCAGCCAAGACCCGGGACAGGGGCTTCTTAGCCAGTACTTC
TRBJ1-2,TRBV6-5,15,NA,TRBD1,CASSRQGVANYGYTF,TGTGCCAGCAGTCGCCAGGGGGTAGCTAACTATGGCTACACCTTC
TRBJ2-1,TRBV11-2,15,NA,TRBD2,CASSLGLAGDNEQFF,TGTGCCAGCAGCTTAGGGCTAGCGGGGGACAATGAGCAGTTCTTC
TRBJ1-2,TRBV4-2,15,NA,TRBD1,CASSQGQGQPYGYTF,TGTGCCAGCAGCCAAGGTCAGGGACAGCCTTATGGCTACACCTTC
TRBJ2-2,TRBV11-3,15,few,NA,CASSLAGANTGELFF,TGTGCCAGCAGCTTAGCGGGGGCGAACACCGGGGAGCTGTTTTTT
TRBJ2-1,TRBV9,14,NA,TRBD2,CASSAPGGYNEQFF,TGTGCCAGCAGCGCCCCCGGGGGGTACAATGAGCAGTTCTTC
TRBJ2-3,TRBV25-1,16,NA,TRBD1,CASSEFPTGGPDTQYF,TGTGCCAGCAGTGAATTTCCGACAGGGGGCCCTGATACGCAGTATTTT
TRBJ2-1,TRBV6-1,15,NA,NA,CASRLSGGGSNEQFF,TGTGCCAGCAGGCTATCGGGGGGCGGGTCGAATGAGCAGTTCTTC
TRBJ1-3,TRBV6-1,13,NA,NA,CASTLKDRNTIYF,TGTGCCAGCACACTGAAGGACAGAAACACCATATATTTT
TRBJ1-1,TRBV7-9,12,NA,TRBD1,CASSPDRVEAFF,TGTGCCAGCAGCCCCGACAGGGTAGAGGCTTTCTTT
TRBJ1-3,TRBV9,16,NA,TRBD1,CASSVGRGLTGNTIYF,TGTGCCAGCAGCGTAGGCAGGGGGCTAACTGGAAACACCATATATTTT
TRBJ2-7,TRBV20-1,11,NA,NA,CSASHPYEQYF,TGCAGTGCTAGTCACCCCTACGAGCAGTACTTC
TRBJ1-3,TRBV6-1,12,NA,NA,CASRGSGNTIYF,TGTGCCAGCAGGGGCTCTGGAAACACCATATATTTT
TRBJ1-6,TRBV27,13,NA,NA,CASSLSGSSPLHF,TGTGCCAGCAGTTTATCTGGGAGCTCACCCCTCCACTTT
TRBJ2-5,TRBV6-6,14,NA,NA,CASSPFGGLETQYF,TGTGCCAGCAGTCCCTTCGGGGGTCTGGAGACCCAGTACTTC
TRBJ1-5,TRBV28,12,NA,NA,CASSENPQPQHF,TGTGCCAGCAGTGAAAATCCGCAGCCCCAGCATTTT
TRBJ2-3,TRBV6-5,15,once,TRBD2,CASSYGLAGVDTQYF,TGTGCCAGCAGTTACGGGCTAGCGGGGGTGGATACGCAGTATTTT
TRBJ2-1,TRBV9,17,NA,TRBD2,CASSPRLAGGQYNEQFF,TGTGCCAGCAGCCCCCGCCTAGCGGGGGGCCAATACAATGAGCAGTTCTTC
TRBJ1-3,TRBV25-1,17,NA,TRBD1,CASSEFPGQGAGNTIYF,TGTGCCAGCAGTGAGTTCCCGGGACAGGGGGCAGGAAACACCATATATTTT